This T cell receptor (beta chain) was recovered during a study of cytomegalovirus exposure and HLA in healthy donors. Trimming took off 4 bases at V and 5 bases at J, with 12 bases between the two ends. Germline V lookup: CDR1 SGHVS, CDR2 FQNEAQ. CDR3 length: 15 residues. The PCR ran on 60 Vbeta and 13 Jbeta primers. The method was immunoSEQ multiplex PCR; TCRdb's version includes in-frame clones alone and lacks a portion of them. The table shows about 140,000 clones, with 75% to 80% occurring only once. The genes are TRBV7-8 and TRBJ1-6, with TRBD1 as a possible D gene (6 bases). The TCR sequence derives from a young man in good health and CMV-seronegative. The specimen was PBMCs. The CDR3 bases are TGTGCCAGCAGCTCCGGGACAACCAATAATTCACCCCTCCACTTT. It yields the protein CASSSGTTNNSPLHF.